The entry that follows covers one T cell receptor beta chain sequence. Its cognate antigen is unknown. This sample is part of a study of identical twins. Study findings and constraints: Fewer insertions were carried by abundant cord blood beta clonotypes, but none was seen in memory repertoires.

TCRdb analysed the 5' RACE reads with MiXCR anew, one entry per CDR3 protein. The sample carries around 470,000 distinct CDR3 sequences, 14% recorded once. V trimming: 4 bases; J trimming: 0 bases; junction bases outside the gene matches: 6. This CDR3 comprises 15 residues. CDR1 is SGHAT, CDR2 FQNNGV, per germline. The data were also submitted as part of a second study, on yellow fever vaccine responses in identical twins.

The chain employs TRBV11-2 and TRBJ2-7, with 7 bases matching TRBD2. Sequencing was done on a sample of CD4+ T cells sorted from blood. This clonotype originated in a woman between 18 and 29 years old in good health. CDR3 nucleotide sequence: TGTGCCAGCAGCTCCCTAGCGGATAGCTCCTACGAGCAGTACTTC. Translation gives CASSSLADSSYEQYF.